A selection of T cell receptor beta chains follows, all from one sample in a study of Graves' ophthalmopathy and Graves' hyperthyroidism. A single record per CDR3 protein comes from TCRdb applying MiXCR to the multiplex PCR reads. Of just over 400,000 distinct CDR3 sequences in the sample, around 21% were seen once. The sample taken for sequencing was peripheral blood. Receptors were obtained from a woman aged 18 to 35 with stable Graves' hyperthyroidism. The CDR3 runs from the conserved cysteine through the conserved F or W. D genes are given only for firm matches. Rows give clone size only sometimes, using once, few, many, or a class for an expanded clone.

many	TRBV20-1	TRBJ2-5	TRBD2	CSARPTSGRILGQETQYF	TGCAGTGCTAGACCGACTAGCGGGAGAATATTGGGCCAAGAGACCCAGTACTTC
-	TRBV12-3/TRBV12-4	TRBJ1-5	-	CASSLGQDQPQHF	TGTGCCAGCAGTTTAGGTCAGGATCAGCCCCAGCATTTT
many	TRBV2	TRBJ2-5	-	CASSVRTTKETQYF	TGTGCCAGCAGTGTTAGGACTACTAAAGAGACCCAGTACTTC
-	TRBV12-3/TRBV12-4	TRBJ1-5	-	CASSTFAGRQPQHF	TGTGCCAGCAGTACCTTCGCAGGGAGGCAGCCCCAGCATTTT
-	TRBV5-6	TRBJ2-7	-	CASSFGRYPRGEQYF	TGTGCCAGCAGCTTCGGGCGCTACCCCCGGGGGGAGCAGTACTTC
few	TRBV6-1	TRBJ1-5	TRBD1	CASRVQGAINQPQHF	TGTGCCAGCAGGGTTCAGGGGGCGATCAATCAGCCCCAGCATTTT
-	TRBV12-3/TRBV12-4	TRBJ2-7	-	CASSMATGSSYEQYF	TGTGCCAGCAGTATGGCAACAGGATCGTCCTACGAGCAGTACTTC
many	TRBV12-3/TRBV12-4	TRBJ2-7	-	CASSFGTYEQYF	TGTGCCAGCAGTTTTGGTACCTACGAGCAGTACTTC
few	TRBV12-3/TRBV12-4	TRBJ2-1	TRBD2	CASSLGLAETPFYEQFF	TGTGCCAGCAGTTTAGGACTAGCGGAAACCCCTTTCTATGAGCAGTTCTTC
many	TRBV12-3/TRBV12-4	TRBJ1-5	TRBD1	CASGGTGGVIGQPQHF	TGTGCCAGCGGCGGGACAGGGGGCGTGATAGGTCAGCCCCAGCATTTT
-	TRBV6-2/TRBV6-3	TRBJ1-2	-	CASRDGRRGYTF	TGTGCCAGCCGGGATGGGAGGCGAGGCTACACCTTC
many	TRBV19	TRBJ2-7	-	CASSSWNEQYF	TGTGCCAGTAGTAGTTGGAACGAGCAGTACTTC
-	TRBV6-5	TRBJ2-5	-	CASSFSEAGGETQYF	TGTGCCAGCAGTTTCAGCGAGGCCGGGGGAGAGACCCAGTACTTC
many	TRBV30	TRBJ2-4	TRBD1	CAWSSGQSPKNIQYF	TGTGCCTGGAGTTCGGGACAGAGCCCCAAAAACATTCAGTACTTC
many	TRBV29-1	TRBJ1-2	-	CSVQTGTSVYGYTF	TGCAGCGTCCAAACAGGGACCTCCGTCTATGGCTACACCTTC
many	TRBV4-2	TRBJ1-2	TRBD1	CASSKGRGGHNYGYTF	TGTGCCAGCAGCAAAGGAAGAGGGGGCCATAACTATGGCTACACCTTC
-	TRBV7-2	TRBJ2-5	-	CASSLAVSAGGGKETQYF	TGTGCCAGCAGCTTAGCGGTGTCGGCAGGGGGAGGAAAAGAGACCCAGTACTTC
many	TRBV20-1	TRBJ1-5	TRBD1	CSARPQMTGAPFSQHF	TGCAGTGCTAGACCCCAAATGACAGGGGCCCCGTTCTCCCAGCATTTT
few	TRBV14	TRBJ2-2	-	CASSQIGGLNTGELFF	TGTGCCAGCAGCCAAATTGGGGGGCTGAACACCGGGGAGCTGTTTTTT
many	TRBV6-2/TRBV6-3	TRBJ1-2	-	CASSYPRGGSSSGYTF	TGTGCCAGCAGTTACCCACGGGGGGGATCCTCCAGTGGCTACACCTTC
many	TRBV6-5	TRBJ1-1	TRBD1	CASSYGQGTEAFF	TGTGCCAGCAGTTACGGACAGGGGACTGAAGCTTTCTTT
many	TRBV19	TRBJ2-7	-	CASSRNGYGEQYF	TGTGCCAGTAGTCGGAACGGTTACGGCGAGCAGTACTTC
-	TRBV12-3/TRBV12-4	TRBJ2-5	-	CASSQGWETQYF	TGTGCCAGCAGCCAGGGGTGGGAGACCCAGTACTTC
-	TRBV7-9	TRBJ1-1	TRBD1	CASTGTGGTEAFF	TGTGCCAGCACCGGTACAGGGGGCACTGAAGCTTTCTTT
many	TRBV4-2	TRBJ2-2	-	CASSQDPRDGTGELFF	TGTGCCAGCAGCCAAGATCCGCGGGATGGCACCGGGGAGCTGTTTTTT
-	TRBV6-1	TRBJ1-2	-	CASTSSRGYGYTF	TGTGCCAGCACCTCCAGCAGGGGTTATGGCTACACCTTC
many	TRBV19	TRBJ2-2	TRBD2	CASIGEGTGELFF	TGTGCCAGTATCGGGGAGGGCACCGGGGAGCTGTTTTTT
many	TRBV5-1	TRBJ2-5	-	CASSLATWETQYF	TGCGCCAGCAGCTTAGCCACTTGGGAGACCCAGTACTTC
many	TRBV2	TRBJ2-2	-	CASSQRGRTGELFF	TGTGCCTCTTCCCAAAGGGGTCGGACCGGGGAGCTGTTTTTT
-	TRBV12-3/TRBV12-4	TRBJ1-5	-	CASSFDVSNQPQHF	TGTGCCAGCAGTTTTGACGTTAGCAATCAGCCCCAGCATTTT
many	TRBV7-9	TRBJ2-7	TRBD2	CASSLSGRAYLYF	TGTGCCAGCAGCTTAAGCGGGAGGGCATATCTGTACTTC
many	TRBV2	TRBJ1-5	-	CASSGRGDSNQPQHF	TGTGCCAGCAGCGGGCGCGGAGATAGCAATCAGCCCCAGCATTTT
many	TRBV12-3/TRBV12-4	TRBJ2-7	TRBD2	CASSPGVAGGPHEQYF	TGTGCCAGCAGTCCGGGGGTTGCGGGAGGGCCTCACGAGCAGTACTTC
many	TRBV11-2	TRBJ2-2	-	CASSSGVTGELFF	TGTGCCAGCAGCTCCGGAGTCACCGGGGAGCTGTTTTTT
-	TRBV6-1	TRBJ2-4	-	CATTLGDIKYF	TGTGCCACCACCCTAGGGGACATTAAGTACTTC
-	TRBV20-1	TRBJ2-7	TRBD2	CSARDRRREGLSEQYF	TGCAGTGCTAGAGATCGGAGACGGGAGGGCCTTTCCGAGCAGTACTTC
many	TRBV7-8	TRBJ1-3	-	CASSLSHMSSGNTIYF	TGTGCCAGCAGCTTATCGCACATGAGCTCTGGAAACACCATATATTTT
many	TRBV19	TRBJ2-2	TRBD2	CASTRTSVWTGELFF	TGTGCCAGTACAAGGACTAGCGTTTGGACCGGGGAGCTGTTTTTT
many	TRBV12-3/TRBV12-4	TRBJ2-5	-	CASSSLDPRETQYF	TGTGCCAGCAGTTCCCTAGACCCCCGCGAGACCCAGTACTTC
-	TRBV6-2/TRBV6-3	TRBJ1-1	-	CASSFSGWENTEAFF	TGTGCCAGCAGTTTCAGCGGATGGGAGAACACTGAAGCTTTCTTT
many	TRBV13	TRBJ2-2	-	CASSSNEGDTGELFF	TGTGCCAGCAGCTCAAACGAAGGGGACACCGGGGAGCTGTTTTTT
-	TRBV10-3	TRBJ1-2	TRBD1	CAISSGTEVLSSGYTF	TGTGCCATCAGCTCCGGGACAGAGGTTTTGTCCTCCGGCTACACCTTC
many	TRBV6-5	TRBJ2-7	-	CASSPPRDAKYEQYF	TGTGCCAGCAGTCCGCCACGTGATGCCAAGTACGAGCAGTACTTC
many	TRBV28	TRBJ2-7	-	CASSLLGQWRDEQYF	TGTGCCAGCAGTTTACTCGGTCAGTGGAGAGACGAGCAGTACTTC
many	TRBV19	TRBJ2-5	TRBD1	CASSRTGVGETQYF	TGTGCCAGTAGTCGGACAGGGGTCGGGGAGACCCAGTACTTC
many	TRBV19	TRBJ2-2	TRBD2	CASSRLAGAGEELFF	TGTGCCAGTAGTCGACTAGCGGGAGCTGGTGAGGAGCTGTTTTTT
many	TRBV5-1	TRBJ2-3	TRBD1	CASSLAGQGSTDTQYF	TGCGCCAGCAGCTTGGCCGGACAGGGTAGCACAGATACGCAGTATTTT
-	TRBV9	TRBJ2-7	-	CASSPDSPYEQYF	TGTGCCAGCAGCCCCGACAGCCCCTACGAGCAGTACTTC
few	TRBV10-3	TRBJ2-2	-	CAISFGDAGELFF	TGTGCCATCAGCTTTGGAGACGCCGGGGAGCTGTTTTTT
many	TRBV7-2	TRBJ1-2	TRBD1	CASSLTLGQAYGYTF	TGTGCCAGCAGCTTGACTCTAGGACAGGCCTATGGCTACACCTTC
-	TRBV18	TRBJ1-1	-	CASSPPTKVQNTEAFF	TGTGCCAGCTCACCACCTACTAAGGTCCAGAACACTGAAGCTTTCTTT